One and the same sample provided the 10 T cell receptor beta chains below, sequenced in a study of T cell responses to AZD1222 COVID-19 vaccine. Some clones are missing from TCRdb's copy, which holds only in-frame ones; the method was immunoSEQ multiplex PCR. The sample holds some 140,000 clones, around 90% seen once. The source material was peripheral blood, sampled on day 0 of AZD1222 vaccination. The source is an adult in good health.

CDR3 DNA: TGTGCCAGCAGCAAAGAACTTACAGGGAGGGGAACTGAAGCTTTCTTT. Translated, it gives CASSKELTGRGTEAFF. The gene calls are TRBV21-1 and TRBJ1-1. TRBV21-1 is labeled a pseudogene. The CDR3 runs to 16 residues.

V is TRBV7-9 and J is TRBJ2-3; 8 positions match TRBD2. Germline assignment: CDR1 SEHNR and CDR2 FQNEAQ (reference sequence). Losses at the gene ends were 4 bases for V and 0 bases for J; bases not matched to a gene: 15. This CDR3 spans 19 amino acids. In DNA form, the CDR3 reads TGTGCCAGCAGCTCCTTAATGGGGGTAGCGGGGAGTAGCACAGATACGCAGTATTTT. This gives the protein CASSSLMGVAGSSTDTQYF.

CDR3 residues: CASSFSAGPYEQYF. The CDR3, as DNA: TGCGCCAGCAGCTTCTCGGCGGGGCCCTACGAGCAGTACTTC. This chain uses TRBV5-1 with TRBJ2-7; the D gene is possibly TRBD2 (6 bases). Germline CDR1 reads SGHRS; CDR2 reads YFSETQ. CDR3 length equals 14 residues. V was cut by 2 bases and J by 2 bases, with 11 bases left in between.

The chain links TRBV5-8 to TRBJ2-1, with D unclear. This CDR3 comprises 14 residues. The germline CDR1 and CDR2 sequences are SGHTS and YDEGEE. V was shortened by 2 bases and J by 2 bases, with 8 bases between the two germline ends. CDR3 in amino acids: CASSFQLTYNEQFF. CDR3 coding DNA: TGTGCCAGCAGCTTCCAGCTGACCTACAATGAGCAGTTCTTC. The full variable domain, in which reference TRBV5-8 and TRBJ2-1 provide the parts outside the CDR3, is EAGVTQSPTHLIKTRGQQATLRCSPISGHTSVYWYQQALGLGLQFLLWYDEGEERNRGNFPPRFSGRQFPNYSSELNVNALELEDSALYLCASSFQLTYNEQFFGPGTRLTVL.

The chain links TRBV3-1 (or the pseudogene TRBV3-2) to TRBJ2-3, with 11 bases that match TRBD2. This CDR3 has 15 residues. From germline, CDR1 is LGHDT and CDR2 YNNKEL (reference sequence). Losses at the gene ends were 4 bases for V and 6 bases for J; bases not matched to a gene: 6. The CDR3: CASSPTSGKLDTQYF. In DNA form, the CDR3 reads TGTGCCAGCAGCCCGACTAGCGGGAAACTCGATACGCAGTATTTT.

The chain combines TRBV18 with TRBJ1-1; D ambiguous. V shed 3 bases and J shed 4 bases, with 9 bases lying between them. The CDR3 spans 13 residues. Looked up from germline, CDR1 is KGHSH and CDR2 is LQKENI. CDR3 residues: CASSPSGGTEAFF. CDR3 in DNA: TGTGCCAGCTCACCGTCGGGCGGCACTGAAGCTTTCTTT. Variable domain in full (rest from reference TRBV18 and TRBJ1-1): NAGVMQNPRHLVRRRGQEARLRCSPMKGHSHVYWYRQLPEEGLKFMVYLQKENIIDESGMPKERFSAEFPKEGPSILRIQQVVRGDSAAYFCASSPSGGTEAFFGQGTRLTVV.

This chain connects TRBV10-2 to TRBJ1-5; D gene uncertain. This CDR3 region has 12 residues. Germline CDR1 is WSHSY and CDR2 is SAAADI. The germline V and J ends were trimmed by 8 bases and 5 bases, with 10 bases remaining between them. In DNA, the CDR3 is TGCGCCAGCTCGGGGAGTGATCAGCCCCAGCATTTT. It yields the protein CASSGSDQPQHF.

The chain links TRBV19 to TRBJ2-5; maybe TRBD1 (6 bases). The V gene's germline CDR1 is LNHDA and CDR2 SQIVND (reference sequence). The CDR3 consists of 12 residues. V lost 5 bases and J lost 2, with 6 bases in between. CDR3 loop: CASSDRQETQYF. In nucleotides, the CDR3 is TGTGCCAGTAGTGACAGGCAAGAGACCCAGTACTTC.

The chain employs TRBV30 and TRBJ1-1; weak D call: TRBD1 (6 bases). The CDR3 consists of 15 residues. Germline lookup yields CDR1 GTSNPN and CDR2 SVGIG (reference sequence). Between the trimmed V and J ends, which lost 4 bases and 0 bases, there was a span of 15 bases. This CDR3 is CAWKVQGPMNTEAFF. The CDR3 DNA sequence: TGTGCCTGGAAGGTGCAGGGGCCTATGAACACTGAAGCTTTCTTT.

The genes are TRBV28 and TRBJ1-2, with D unresolved. The CDR3 loop spans 13 amino acids. Germline V gene data show CDR1 as MDHEN and CDR2 as SYDVKM. V shed 5 bases and J shed 2 bases, with 9 bases lying between them. This CDR3 is CASSLGRNYGYTF. The CDR3 DNA follows: TGTGCCAGCAGTCTCGGACGGAACTATGGCTACACCTTC.